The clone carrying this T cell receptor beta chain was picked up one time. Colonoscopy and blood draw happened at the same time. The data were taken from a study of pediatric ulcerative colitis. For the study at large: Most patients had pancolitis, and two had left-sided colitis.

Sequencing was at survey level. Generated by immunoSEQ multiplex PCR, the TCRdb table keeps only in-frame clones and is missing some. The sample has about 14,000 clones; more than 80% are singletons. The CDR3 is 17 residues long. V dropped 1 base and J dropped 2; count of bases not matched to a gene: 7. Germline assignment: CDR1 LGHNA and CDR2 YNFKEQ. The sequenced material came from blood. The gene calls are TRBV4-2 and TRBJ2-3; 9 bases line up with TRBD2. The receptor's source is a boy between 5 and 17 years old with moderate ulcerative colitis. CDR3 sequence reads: CASSQVGTSPVTDTQYF. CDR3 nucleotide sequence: TGTGCCAGCAGCCAAGTAGGGACTAGCCCCGTCACAGATACGCAGTATTTT.